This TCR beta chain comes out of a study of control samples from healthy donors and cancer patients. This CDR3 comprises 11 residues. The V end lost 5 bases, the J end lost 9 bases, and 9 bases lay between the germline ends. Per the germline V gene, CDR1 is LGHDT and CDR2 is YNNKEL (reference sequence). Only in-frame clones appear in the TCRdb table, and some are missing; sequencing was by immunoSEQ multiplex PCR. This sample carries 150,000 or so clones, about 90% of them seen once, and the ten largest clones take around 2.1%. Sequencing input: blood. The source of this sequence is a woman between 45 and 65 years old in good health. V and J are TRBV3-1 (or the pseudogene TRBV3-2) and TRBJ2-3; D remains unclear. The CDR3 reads CASSVQSTQYF. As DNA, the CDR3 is TGTGCCAGCAGCGTACAGTCCACGCAGTATTTT.